The 17 T cell receptor beta chains below were found in one sample sequenced in a study of cytomegalovirus exposure and HLA in healthy donors. Use of 60 Vbeta and 13 Jbeta primers characterized the PCR. Produced via immunoSEQ multiplex PCR; TCRdb's table is partial and in-frame only. The sample shows 95,000 to 150,000 clones, about 80% of them seen only once. The sequenced sample was PBMCs. Receptors were obtained from a man aged 55-75 years in good health and CMV-seropositive.

This chain joins TRBV19 and TRBJ1-4; 10 nucleotides agree with TRBD1. Germline assignment: CDR1 LNHDA and CDR2 SQIVND (reference sequence). Unmatched junction bases numbered 5, after V lost 2 bases and J lost 2 bases. The CDR3 sequence is 17 residues long. The CDR3 nucleotides are TGTGCCAGTAGTATACGACAGGGGGCAGTGACTAATGAAAAACTGTTTTTT. Amino acid sequence: CASSIRQGAVTNEKLFF.

CDR3 residues: CASSSLAGLSSYEQYF. The DNA of the CDR3 is TGTGCCAGCAGCTCCCTAGCGGGACTCAGCTCCTACGAGCAGTACTTC. This sequence joins TRBV7-9 and TRBJ2-7; 9 bases are a match to TRBD2. J was trimmed by 0 bases and V by 4 bases; bases with no gene match: 7. This CDR3 has 16 residues. CDR1 and CDR2 (germline): SEHNR, FQNEAQ (reference sequence). The full variable domain, its missing parts supplied by reference TRBV7-9 and TRBJ2-7, is DTGVSQNPRHKITKRGQNVTFRCDPISEHNRLYWYRQTLGQGPEFLTYFQNEAQLEKSRLLSDRFSAERPKGSFSTLEIQRTEQGDSAMYLCASSSLAGLSSYEQYFGPGTRLTVT.

The rearrangement uses TRBV28 and TRBJ1-2; TRBD1 agrees at 7 bases. There are 14 residues in the CDR3. Germline V CDR1 and CDR2: MDHEN, SYDVKM. V gave up 5 bases and J gave up 2 bases; unmatched junction bases: 5. The chain's CDR3 is CASSGTAVNYGYTF. CDR3 bases: TGTGCCAGCAGTGGGACAGCCGTAAACTATGGCTACACCTTC.

The chain carries TRBV25-1 and TRBJ2-1, with 7 bases aligning to TRBD2. Germline V lookup: CDR1 MGHDK, CDR2 SYGVNS. The CDR3 loop spans 17 amino acids. The J segment lost 7 bases and the V segment lost 6 bases, leaving 18 bases of the junction unmatched. CDR3 residues: CASRRSSGPSGGNEQFF. The CDR3 bases are TGTGCCAGCAGAAGAAGTTCGGGACCCTCCGGGGGGAATGAGCAGTTCTTC.

This chain connects TRBV19 to TRBJ1-2; maybe TRBD1 (6 bases). Between the trimmed V and J ends, which lost 7 bases and 8 bases, there was a span of 20 bases. The germline V gene has CDR1 LNHDA and CDR2 SQIVND (reference sequence). This CDR3 has 14 residues. The CDR3 protein is CASKEAGAIRGYTF. CDR3 coding DNA: TGTGCCAGTAAAGAGGCAGGGGCCATACGGGGCTACACCTTC.

The V and J genes are TRBV29-1 and TRBJ2-1; D is ambiguous. Trimming stripped 0 bases from V and 4 bases from J, with 7 bases between. Germline loops: CDR1 SQVTM, CDR2 ANQGSEA. The CDR3 length is 13 residues. The CDR3, as DNA: TGCAGCGTTGAAGATCCGGTATACAATGAGCAGTTCTTC. This encodes CSVEDPVYNEQFF.

The rearrangement joins TRBV11-2 to TRBJ2-3; the match to TRBD2 covers 8 bases. Germline values: CDR1 SGHAT, CDR2 FQNNGV. CDR3 length: 14 residues. Trimming removed 5 bases from V and 10 bases from J; junction bases left unmatched: 11. The CDR3 loop is CASSPGRGGSPQYF. Written as DNA, the CDR3 is TGTGCCAGCAGCCCGGGACGGGGGGGCAGTCCGCAGTATTTT.

The rearrangement joins TRBV2 to TRBJ2-5; the D gene is possibly TRBD2 (6 bases). CDR3 length: 14 amino acids. Per germline, CDR1 SNHLY and CDR2 FYNNEI. The V end was cut by 8 bases, the J end by 2 bases, with 15 bases between. CDR3 sequence reads: CASGGFWEQETQYF. CDR3 nucleotide sequence: TGTGCCAGCGGAGGGTTTTGGGAACAAGAGACCCAGTACTTC.

The chain recombines TRBV11-2 with TRBJ1-4; D may be TRBD1 (5 bases). V was shortened by 5 bases and J by 8 bases, with 12 bases between the two germline ends. This CDR3 region has 13 residues. Germline CDR1 reads SGHAT; CDR2 reads FQNNGV. In DNA form, the CDR3 reads TGTGCCAGCAGCCTCAGGGTTAGGGAAAAACTGTTTTTT. Encoded protein: CASSLRVREKLFF.

V is TRBV6-6 and J is TRBJ1-4; no clear D. V lost 4 bases, J lost 12 bases, and 12 bases lay in between. Germline V CDR1 and CDR2: MNHNY, SVGAGI (reference sequence). The CDR3 has 12 amino acids. CDR3 nucleotides: TGTGCCAGCAGTTCCGGTCCGCTCGAACTGTTTTTT. It codes for CASSSGPLELFF.

On this clone: The germline gene is not matched at one end of the junction; a read error may be the cause. This chain links TRBV6-6 with TRBJ2-1; TRBD1 matches 8 bases. The CDR3 runs 14 residues. Germline CDR1 is MNHNY and CDR2 is SVGAGI (reference sequence). The CDR3 DNA reads as TGTGCCAGCATCCCGGGCGGACAGGGCAGTGAGCAGCTCTTC. This sequence encodes CASIPGGQGSEQLF.

This clone appeared a single time. The V and J genes are TRBV5-1 and TRBJ2-3, with D possibly being TRBD2 (6 bases). Germline V gives CDR1 SGHRS, CDR2 YFSETQ. The CDR3 runs to 14 residues. Trimming left V 4 bases short and J 2 bases short, with 11 bases between. CDR3 bases: TGCGCCAGCAGCCTGACTAGTTCCACAGATACGCAGTATTTT. Its translation is CASSLTSSTDTQYF.

The V and J genes are TRBV11-3 and TRBJ2-5; maybe TRBD1 (5 bases). V was trimmed by 6 bases and J by 4 bases, leaving 12 bases between them. The CDR3 loop spans 13 amino acids. In germline, CDR1 is SGHNT, CDR2 YENEEA. Here the CDR3 DNA reads TGTGCCAGCAGTCCAGGGCCCCGAGAGACCCAGTACTTC. Encoded protein: CASSPGPRETQYF.

This clone appeared once. The CDR3 is CASSLLGTSGFEQYF. CDR3 in DNA: TGTGCCAGCAGCTTACTTGGGACTAGCGGGTTCGAGCAGTACTTC. The V call is TRBV11-2, the J call TRBJ2-7; 12 bases line up with TRBD2. The CDR3 is 15 residues long. Germline assignment: CDR1 SGHAT and CDR2 FQNNGV. Trimming cost V 2 bases and J 6 bases; bases outside gene matches: 5. The full variable domain, rest sourced from reference TRBV11-2 and TRBJ2-7, is EAGVAQSPRYKIIEKRQSVAFWCNPISGHATLYWYQQILGQGPKLLIQFQNNGVVDDSQLPKDRFSAERLKGVDSTLKIQPAKLEDSAVYLCASSLLGTSGFEQYFGPGTRLTVT.

This chain connects TRBV5-6 to TRBJ1-6, with 8 nucleotides matching TRBD1. Germline CDR1 reads SGHDT; CDR2 reads YYEEEE. V was pared by 4 bases and J by 2 bases, with 5 bases of the junction left unmatched. This CDR3 spans 16 amino acids. The CDR3 loop reads CASSRDRRAYNSPLHF. As DNA, the CDR3 is TGTGCCAGCAGCCGGGACAGGAGAGCCTATAATTCACCCCTCCACTTT.

This sequence joins TRBV28 and TRBJ1-4, with 8 bases that match TRBD1. Per germline, CDR1 MDHEN and CDR2 SYDVKM. The V segment lost 6 bases and the J segment 5 bases; nucleotides outside the gene matches: 8. There are 15 residues in the CDR3. The CDR3 DNA reads TGTGCCAGCAGCACCGCGACAGGGGTCAATGAAAAACTGTTTTTT. Translated, it gives CASSTATGVNEKLFF.

The chain is built from TRBV6-5 and TRBJ2-7; the D gene is possibly TRBD1 (6 bases). V lost 5 bases and J lost 0, with 11 bases in between. Germline CDR1 and CDR2: MNHEY and SVGAGI. The length of the CDR3 is 14 residues. The CDR3 region has the DNA TGTGCCAGCAGTGGCAGGGGCCCCTCCTACGAGCAGTACTTC. This sequence encodes CASSGRGPSYEQYF.